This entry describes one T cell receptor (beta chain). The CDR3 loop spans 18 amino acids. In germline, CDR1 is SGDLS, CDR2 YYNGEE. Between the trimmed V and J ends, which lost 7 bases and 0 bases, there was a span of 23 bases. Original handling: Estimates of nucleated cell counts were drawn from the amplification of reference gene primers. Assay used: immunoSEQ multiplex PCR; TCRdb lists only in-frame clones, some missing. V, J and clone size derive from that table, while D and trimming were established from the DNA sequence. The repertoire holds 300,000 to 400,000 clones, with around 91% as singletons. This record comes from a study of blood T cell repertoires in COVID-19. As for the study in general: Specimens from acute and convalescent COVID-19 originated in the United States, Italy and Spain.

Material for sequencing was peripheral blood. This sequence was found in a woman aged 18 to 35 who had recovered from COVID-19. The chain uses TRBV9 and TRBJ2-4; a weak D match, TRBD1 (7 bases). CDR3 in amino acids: CASSTDRDSFLAKNIQYF. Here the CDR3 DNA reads TGTGCCAGCTCAACCGACAGGGACTCCTTCCTAGCCAAAAACATTCAGTACTTC.